This passage covers 3 T cell receptor beta chains from one sample sequenced in a study of T cell repertoires in cytomegalovirus infection. One entry per CDR3 protein results from TCRdb running MiXCR on the reads. This sample has more than 200,000 distinct CDR3 sequences, with approximately 9% found just once. Sequencing input: PBMCs. These TCRs come from a human donor in good health (CMV status not recorded). Some clones in this sample may be carry-over from other donors' samples.

This clonotype was seen ten or more times. V gene TRBV13 combines with J gene TRBJ1-2, with TRBD1 identical over 8 bases. V was pared by 5 bases and J by 6 bases, with 5 bases of the junction left unmatched. CDR1 PRHDT and CDR2 FYEKMQ come from the germline V gene (reference sequence). CDR3 length equals 13 residues. DNA of the CDR3: TGTGCCAGCAGCCTGACAGGGGAAAATGGCTACACCTTC. Translated, it gives CASSLTGENGYTF.

This clonotype was observed a handful of times. The chain combines TRBV7-6 with TRBJ1-3, with 8 bases lining up with TRBD1. The CDR3 has 15 residues. The V gene end was trimmed by 7 bases and the J gene end by 2 bases; junction bases not matched to a gene: 7. Germline lookup yields CDR1 SGHVS and CDR2 FNYEAQ. CDR3 in amino acids: CASTPDRATGNTIYF. CDR3 DNA sequence: TGTGCCAGCACCCCGGACAGGGCAACTGGAAACACCATATATTTT.

This clonotype appeared many times. This chain joins TRBV2 and TRBJ2-3; 12 bases match TRBD2. With V trimmed by 3 bases and J by 4 bases, 2 bases remained unmatched. From germline, CDR1 is SNHLY and CDR2 FYNNEI. This CDR3 has 15 amino acids. The CDR3 loop reads CASSETSGGPDTQYF. Here the CDR3 DNA reads TGTGCCAGCAGTGAGACTAGCGGGGGACCAGATACGCAGTATTTT. Together with reference TRBV2 and TRBJ2-3, the CDR3 gives the full variable domain: EPEVTQTPSHQVTQMGQEVILRCVPISNHLYFYWYRQILGQKVEFLVSFYNNEISEKSEIFDDQFSVERPDGSNFTLKIRSTKLEDSAMYFCASSETSGGPDTQYFGPGTRLTVL.